This T cell receptor beta chain was sequenced in a study of tumor-infiltrating lymphocytes in localized non-small cell lung cancer. Clones were read by immunoSEQ multiplex PCR, and TCRdb kept only the in-frame ones, dropping some. The sample lists approximately 9,600 clones, about 75% seen once, with about a fifth in the top ten. This TCR came from a human donor with non-small cell lung cancer. Sequencing was performed on uninvolved lung tissue not adjacent to the tumor.

The CDR3 sequence is CASSEISGSHGEQYF. In DNA form, the CDR3 reads TGTGCCAGCAGTGAAATCAGCGGGAGCCACGGCGAGCAGTACTTC. The chain links TRBV6-1 to TRBJ2-7, with 8 positions matching TRBD2. Per the germline V gene, CDR1 is MNHNS and CDR2 is SASEGT. With V trimmed by 2 bases and J by 6 bases, 9 bases remained unmatched. The CDR3 runs 15 residues.